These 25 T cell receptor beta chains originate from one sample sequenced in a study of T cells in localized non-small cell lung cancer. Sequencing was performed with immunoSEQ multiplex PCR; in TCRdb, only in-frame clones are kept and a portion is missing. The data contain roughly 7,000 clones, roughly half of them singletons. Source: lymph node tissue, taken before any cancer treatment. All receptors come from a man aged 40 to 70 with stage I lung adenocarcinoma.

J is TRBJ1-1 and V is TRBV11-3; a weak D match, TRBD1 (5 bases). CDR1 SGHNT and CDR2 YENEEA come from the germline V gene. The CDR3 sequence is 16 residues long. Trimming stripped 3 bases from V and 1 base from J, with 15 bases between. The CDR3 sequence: CASSLPGSGRNTEAFF. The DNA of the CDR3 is TGTGCCAGCAGCTTGCCAGGGTCCGGGAGGAACACTGAAGCTTTCTTT.

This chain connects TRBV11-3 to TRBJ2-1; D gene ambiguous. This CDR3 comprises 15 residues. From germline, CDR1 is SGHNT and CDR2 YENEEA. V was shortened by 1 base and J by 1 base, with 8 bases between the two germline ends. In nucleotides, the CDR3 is TGTGCCAGCAGCTTAGGTCCAGAATCCTACAATGAGCAGTTCTTC. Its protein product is CASSLGPESYNEQFF.

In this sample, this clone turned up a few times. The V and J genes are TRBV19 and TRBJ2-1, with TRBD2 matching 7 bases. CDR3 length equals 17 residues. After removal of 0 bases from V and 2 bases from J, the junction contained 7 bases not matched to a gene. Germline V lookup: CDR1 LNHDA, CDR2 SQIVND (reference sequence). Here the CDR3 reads CASSIDLPSGAYNEQFF. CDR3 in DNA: TGTGCCAGTAGTATAGATTTGCCTAGCGGAGCCTACAATGAGCAGTTCTTC. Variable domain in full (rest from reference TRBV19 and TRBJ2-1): DGGITQSPKYLFRKEGQNVTLSCEQNLNHDAMYWYRQDPGQGLRLIYYSQIVNDFQKGDIAEGYSVSREKKESFPLTVTSAQKNPTAFYLCASSIDLPSGAYNEQFFGPGTRLTVL.

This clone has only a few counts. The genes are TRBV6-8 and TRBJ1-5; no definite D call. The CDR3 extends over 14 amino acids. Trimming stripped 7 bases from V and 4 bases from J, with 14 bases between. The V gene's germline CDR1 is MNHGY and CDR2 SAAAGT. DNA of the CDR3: TGTGCCAGCACCGGACGGCCTACTAATCAGCCCCAGCATTTT. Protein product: CASTGRPTNQPQHF.

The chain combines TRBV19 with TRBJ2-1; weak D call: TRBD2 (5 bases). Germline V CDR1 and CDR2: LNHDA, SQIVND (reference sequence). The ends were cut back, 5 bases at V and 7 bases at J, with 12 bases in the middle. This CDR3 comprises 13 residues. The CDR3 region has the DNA TGTGCCAGTAGTTCTAGCTGGGGTAATGAGCAGTTCTTC. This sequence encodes CASSSSWGNEQFF.

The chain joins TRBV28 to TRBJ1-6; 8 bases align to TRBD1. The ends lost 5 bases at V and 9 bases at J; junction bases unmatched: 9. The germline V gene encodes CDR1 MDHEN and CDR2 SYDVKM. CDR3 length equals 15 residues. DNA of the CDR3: TGTGCCAGCAGTACCCACAGGGGGTCTACTTCACCCCTCCACTTT. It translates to CASSTHRGSTSPLHF.

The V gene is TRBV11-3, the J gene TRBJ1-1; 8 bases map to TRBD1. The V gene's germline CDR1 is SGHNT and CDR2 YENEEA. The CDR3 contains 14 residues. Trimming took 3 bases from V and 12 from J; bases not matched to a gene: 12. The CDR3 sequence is CASSLAKGGQGTFF. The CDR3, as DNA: TGTGCCAGCAGCTTGGCCAAAGGCGGACAGGGAACTTTCTTT.

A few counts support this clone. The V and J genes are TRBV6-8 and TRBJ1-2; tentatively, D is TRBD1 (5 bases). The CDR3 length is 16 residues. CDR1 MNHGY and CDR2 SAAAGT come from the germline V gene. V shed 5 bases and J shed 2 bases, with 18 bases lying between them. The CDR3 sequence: CASSDLAGIVNYGYTF. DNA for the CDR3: TGTGCCAGCAGTGATTTGGCAGGGATCGTCAACTATGGCTACACCTTC.

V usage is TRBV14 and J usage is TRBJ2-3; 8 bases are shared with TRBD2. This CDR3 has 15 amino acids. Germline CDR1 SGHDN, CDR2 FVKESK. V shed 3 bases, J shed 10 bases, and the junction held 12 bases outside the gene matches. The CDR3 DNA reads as TGTGCCAGCAGCCAGCGGGGGGCCCAGTTTGGGGCGCAGTATTTT. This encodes CASSQRGAQFGAQYF.

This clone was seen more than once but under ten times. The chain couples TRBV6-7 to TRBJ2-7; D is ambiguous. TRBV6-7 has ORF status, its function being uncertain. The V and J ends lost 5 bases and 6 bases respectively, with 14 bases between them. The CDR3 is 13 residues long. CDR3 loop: CASSEDIVSEQYF. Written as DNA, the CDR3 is TGTGCCAGCAGTGAAGATATTGTTAGCGAGCAGTACTTC.

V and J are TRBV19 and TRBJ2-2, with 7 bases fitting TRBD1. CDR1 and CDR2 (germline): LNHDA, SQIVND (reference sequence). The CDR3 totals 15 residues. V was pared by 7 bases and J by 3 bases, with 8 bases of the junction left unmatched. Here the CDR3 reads CASTFPGQYTGELFF. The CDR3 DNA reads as TGTGCCAGTACCTTCCCGGGACAGTACACCGGGGAGCTGTTTTTT.

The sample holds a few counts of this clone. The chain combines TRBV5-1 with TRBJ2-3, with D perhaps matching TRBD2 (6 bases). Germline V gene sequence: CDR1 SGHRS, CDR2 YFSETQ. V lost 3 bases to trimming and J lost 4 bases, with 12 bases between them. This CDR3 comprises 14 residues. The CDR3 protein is CASSSGLQSDTQYF. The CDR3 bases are TGCGCCAGCAGCTCGGGACTTCAGTCAGATACGCAGTATTTT.

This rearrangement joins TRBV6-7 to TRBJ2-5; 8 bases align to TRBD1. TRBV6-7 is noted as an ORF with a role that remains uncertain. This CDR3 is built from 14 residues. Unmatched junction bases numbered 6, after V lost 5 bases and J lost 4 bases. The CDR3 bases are TGTGCCAGCAGTGCGGACAGGGTCCGAGAGACCCAGTACTTC. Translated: CASSADRVRETQYF.

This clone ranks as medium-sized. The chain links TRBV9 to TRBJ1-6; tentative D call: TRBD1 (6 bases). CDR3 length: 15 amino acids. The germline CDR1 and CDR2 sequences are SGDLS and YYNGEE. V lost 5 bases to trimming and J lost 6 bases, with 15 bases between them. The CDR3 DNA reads TGTGCCAGCAGAGTCGACAGGACCCCTAATTCACCCCTCCACTTT. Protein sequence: CASRVDRTPNSPLHF.

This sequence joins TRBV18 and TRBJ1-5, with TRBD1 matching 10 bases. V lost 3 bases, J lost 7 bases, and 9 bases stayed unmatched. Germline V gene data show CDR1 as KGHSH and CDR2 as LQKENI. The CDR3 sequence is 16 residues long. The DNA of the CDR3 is TGTGCCAGCTCACCTAAAGGGGGACAGGGGATCCAGCCCCAGCATTTT. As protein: CASSPKGGQGIQPQHF.

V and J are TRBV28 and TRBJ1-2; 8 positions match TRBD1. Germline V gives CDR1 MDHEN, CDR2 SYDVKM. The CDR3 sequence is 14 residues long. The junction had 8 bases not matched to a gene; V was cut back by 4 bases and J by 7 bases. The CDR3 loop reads CASSSWQGAIGYTF. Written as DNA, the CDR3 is TGTGCCAGCAGTTCATGGCAGGGGGCTATTGGCTACACCTTC.

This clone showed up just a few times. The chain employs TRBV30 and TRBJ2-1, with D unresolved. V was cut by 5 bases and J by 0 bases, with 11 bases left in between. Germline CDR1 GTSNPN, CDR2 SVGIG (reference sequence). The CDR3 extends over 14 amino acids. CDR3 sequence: CAWAPVGSYNEQFF. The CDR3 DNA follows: TGTGCCTGGGCCCCGGTAGGCTCCTACAATGAGCAGTTCTTC. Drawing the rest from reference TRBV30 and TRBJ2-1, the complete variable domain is SQTIHQWPATLVQPVGSPLSLECTVEGTSNPNLYWYRQAAGRGLQLLFYSVGIGQISSEVPQNLSASRPQDRQFILSSKKLLLSDSGFYLCAWAPVGSYNEQFFGPGTRLTVL.

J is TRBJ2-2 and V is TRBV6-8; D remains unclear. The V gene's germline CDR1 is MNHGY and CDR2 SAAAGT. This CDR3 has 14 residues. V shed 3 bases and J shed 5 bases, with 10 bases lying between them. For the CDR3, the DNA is TGTGCCAGCAGTTATGTGGCCCCAACCGGGGAGCTGTTTTTT. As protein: CASSYVAPTGELFF.

The CDR3: CASTSRTSGQETQYF. The CDR3 coding sequence is TGTGCCAGCACATCCCGGACTAGCGGCCAAGAGACCCAGTACTTC. The chain links TRBV28 to TRBJ2-5; 10 nucleotides agree with TRBD2. The junction had 6 bases not matched to a gene; V was cut back by 7 bases and J by 1 base. This CDR3 region has 15 residues. Germline V gene sequence: CDR1 MDHEN, CDR2 SYDVKM.

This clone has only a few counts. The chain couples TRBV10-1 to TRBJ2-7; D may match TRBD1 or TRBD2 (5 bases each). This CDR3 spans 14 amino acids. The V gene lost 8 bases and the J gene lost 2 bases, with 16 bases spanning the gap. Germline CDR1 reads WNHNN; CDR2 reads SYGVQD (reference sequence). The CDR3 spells CASQERDGAYEQYF. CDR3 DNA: TGCGCCAGCCAAGAAAGGGACGGAGCCTACGAGCAGTACTTC.

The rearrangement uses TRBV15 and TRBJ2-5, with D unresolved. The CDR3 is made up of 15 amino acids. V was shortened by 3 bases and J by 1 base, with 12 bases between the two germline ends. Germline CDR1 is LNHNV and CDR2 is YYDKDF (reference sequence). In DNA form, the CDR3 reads TGTGCCACCAGCAGGGATCCTGCCCCCCAAGAGACCCAGTACTTC. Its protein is CATSRDPAPQETQYF.

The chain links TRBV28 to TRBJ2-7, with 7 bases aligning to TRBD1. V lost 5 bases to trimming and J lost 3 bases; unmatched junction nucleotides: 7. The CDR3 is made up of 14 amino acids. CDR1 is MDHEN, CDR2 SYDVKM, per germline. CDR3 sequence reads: CASSGWTGNYEQYF. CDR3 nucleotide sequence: TGTGCCAGCAGTGGGTGGACAGGAAACTACGAGCAGTACTTC.

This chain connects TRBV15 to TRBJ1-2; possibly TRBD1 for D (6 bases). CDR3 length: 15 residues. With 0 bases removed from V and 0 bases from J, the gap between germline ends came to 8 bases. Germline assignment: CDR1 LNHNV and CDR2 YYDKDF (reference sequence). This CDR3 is CATSRDNRANYGYTF. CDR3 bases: TGTGCCACCAGCAGAGATAACAGGGCTAACTATGGCTACACCTTC. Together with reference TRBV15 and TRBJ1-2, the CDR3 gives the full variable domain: DAMVIQNPRYQVTQFGKPVTLSCSQTLNHNVMYWYQQKSSQAPKLLFHYYDKDFNNEADTPDNFQSRRPNTSFCFLDIRSPGLGDTAMYLCATSRDNRANYGYTFGSGTRLTVV.

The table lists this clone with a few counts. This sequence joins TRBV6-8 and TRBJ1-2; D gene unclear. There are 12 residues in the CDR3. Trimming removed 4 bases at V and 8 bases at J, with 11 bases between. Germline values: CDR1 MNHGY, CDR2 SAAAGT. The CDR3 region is CASSLGGEGYTF. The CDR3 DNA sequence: TGTGCCAGCAGTTTGGGAGGTGAGGGCTACACCTTC.

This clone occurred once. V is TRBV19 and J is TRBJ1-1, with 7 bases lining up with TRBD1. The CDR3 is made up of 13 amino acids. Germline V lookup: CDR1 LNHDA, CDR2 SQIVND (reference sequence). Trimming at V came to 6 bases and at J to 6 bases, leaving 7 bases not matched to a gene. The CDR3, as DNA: TGTGCCAGTAGACCTAGACAGGGCTCTGAAGCTTTCTTT. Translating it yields CASRPRQGSEAFF.